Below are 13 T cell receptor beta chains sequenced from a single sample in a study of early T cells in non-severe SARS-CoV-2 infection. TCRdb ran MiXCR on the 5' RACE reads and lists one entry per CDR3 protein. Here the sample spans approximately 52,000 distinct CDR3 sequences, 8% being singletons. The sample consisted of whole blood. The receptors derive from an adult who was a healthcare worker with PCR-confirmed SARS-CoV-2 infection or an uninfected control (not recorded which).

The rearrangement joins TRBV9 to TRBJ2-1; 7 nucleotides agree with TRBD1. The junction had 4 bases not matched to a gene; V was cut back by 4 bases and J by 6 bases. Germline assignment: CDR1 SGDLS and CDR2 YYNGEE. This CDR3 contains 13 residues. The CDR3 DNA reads TGTGCCAGCAGCTCCCGGACAGGCAATGAGCAGTTCTTC. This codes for CASSSRTGNEQFF.

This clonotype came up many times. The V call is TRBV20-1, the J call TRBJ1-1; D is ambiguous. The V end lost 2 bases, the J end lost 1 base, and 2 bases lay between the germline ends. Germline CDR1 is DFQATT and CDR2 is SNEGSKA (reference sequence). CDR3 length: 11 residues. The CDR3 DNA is TGCAGTGCTAGAAGGAACACTGAAGCTTTCTTT. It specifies CSARRNTEAFF.

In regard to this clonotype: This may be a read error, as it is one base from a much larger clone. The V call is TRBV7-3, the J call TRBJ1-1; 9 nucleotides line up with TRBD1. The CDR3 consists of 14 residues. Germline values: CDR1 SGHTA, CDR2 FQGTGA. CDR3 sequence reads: CASSLTGGATEAYF. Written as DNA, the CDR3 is TGTGCCAGCAGCCTTACAGGGGGCGCCACTGAAGCTTACTTT. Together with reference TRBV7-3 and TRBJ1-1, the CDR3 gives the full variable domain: GAGVSQTPSNKVTEKGKYVELRCDPISGHTALYWYRQSLGQGPEFLIYFQGTGAADDSGLPNDRFFAVRPEGSVSTLKIQRTERGDSAVYLCASSLTGGATEAYFGQGTRLTVV.

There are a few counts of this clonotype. CDR3 in amino acids: CSVDSGFYNEQFF. The CDR3 DNA follows: TGCAGCGTTGATTCCGGGTTCTACAATGAGCAGTTCTTC. The chain combines TRBV29-1 with TRBJ2-1; D is unclear. Per the germline V gene, CDR1 is SQVTM and CDR2 is ANQGSEA. The CDR3 length is 13 residues. V lost 3 bases and J 3 bases, leaving 9 bases between the germline ends.

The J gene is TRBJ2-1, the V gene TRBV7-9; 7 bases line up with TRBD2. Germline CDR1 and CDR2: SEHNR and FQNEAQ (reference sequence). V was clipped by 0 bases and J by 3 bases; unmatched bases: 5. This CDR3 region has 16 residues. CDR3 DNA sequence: TGTGCCAGCAGCTTAGCCGATAGCGGGTACTACAATGAGCAGTTCTTC. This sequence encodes CASSLADSGYYNEQFF.

DNA of the CDR3: TGTGCCAGCAGCTTAGTCCCCCATAGGATAAGGGAGCAGTTCTTC. This translates into CASSLVPHRIREQFF. This chain uses TRBV11-3 with TRBJ2-1; D uncertain. This CDR3 has 15 residues. The V gene's germline CDR1 is SGHNT and CDR2 YENEEA. Trimming shortened V by 1 base and J by 10 bases, and 17 bases separated the two germline ends. Drawing the rest from reference TRBV11-3 and TRBJ2-1, the complete variable domain is EAGVVQSPRYKIIEKKQPVAFWCNPISGHNTLYWYLQNLGQGPELLIRYENEEAVDDSQLPKDRFSAERLKGVDSTLKIQPAELGDSAVYLCASSLVPHRIREQFFGPGTRLTVL.

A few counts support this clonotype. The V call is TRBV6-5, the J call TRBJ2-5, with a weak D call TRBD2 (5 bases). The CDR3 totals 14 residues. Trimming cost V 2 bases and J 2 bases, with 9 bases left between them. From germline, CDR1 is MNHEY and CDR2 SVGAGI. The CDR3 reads CASSYEGKQETQYF. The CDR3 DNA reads TGTGCCAGCAGTTACGAGGGAAAACAAGAGACCCAGTACTTC.

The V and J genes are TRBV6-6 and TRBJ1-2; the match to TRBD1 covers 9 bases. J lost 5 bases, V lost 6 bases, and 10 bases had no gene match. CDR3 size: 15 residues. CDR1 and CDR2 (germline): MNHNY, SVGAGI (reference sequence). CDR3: CASSTRGTGLYGYTF. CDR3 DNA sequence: TGTGCCAGCAGCACGCGAGGGACAGGGCTTTATGGCTACACCTTC.

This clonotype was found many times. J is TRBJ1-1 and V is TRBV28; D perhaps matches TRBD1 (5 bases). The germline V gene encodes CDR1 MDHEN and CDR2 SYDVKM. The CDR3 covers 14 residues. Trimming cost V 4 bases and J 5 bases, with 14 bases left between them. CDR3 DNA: TGTGCCAGCAGTTCCGGTCCAGGGCGGACTGAAGCTTTCTTT. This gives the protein CASSSGPGRTEAFF.

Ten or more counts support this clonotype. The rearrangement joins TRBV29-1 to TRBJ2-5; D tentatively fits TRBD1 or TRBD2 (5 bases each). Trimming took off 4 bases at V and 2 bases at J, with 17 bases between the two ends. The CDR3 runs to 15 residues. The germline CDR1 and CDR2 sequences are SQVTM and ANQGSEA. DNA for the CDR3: TGCAGCGTTGGAAGGGCCTCGGGGCCTCAAGAGACCCAGTACTTC. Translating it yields CSVGRASGPQETQYF.

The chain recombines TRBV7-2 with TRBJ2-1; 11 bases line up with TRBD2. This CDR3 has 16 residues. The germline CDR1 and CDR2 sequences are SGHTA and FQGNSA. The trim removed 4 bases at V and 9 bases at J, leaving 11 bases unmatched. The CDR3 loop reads CASSSTSGGQSGEQFF. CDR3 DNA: TGTGCCAGCAGCTCTACTAGCGGGGGCCAATCCGGTGAGCAGTTCTTC.

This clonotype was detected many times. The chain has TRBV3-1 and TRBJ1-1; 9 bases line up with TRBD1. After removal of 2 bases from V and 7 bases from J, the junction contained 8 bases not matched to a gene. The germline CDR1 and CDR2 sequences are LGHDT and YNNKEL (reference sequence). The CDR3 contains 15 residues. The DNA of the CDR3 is TGTGCCAGCAGCCAAACAGGGGGCGCAGTAGGTGAAGCTTTCTTT. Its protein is CASSQTGGAVGEAFF.

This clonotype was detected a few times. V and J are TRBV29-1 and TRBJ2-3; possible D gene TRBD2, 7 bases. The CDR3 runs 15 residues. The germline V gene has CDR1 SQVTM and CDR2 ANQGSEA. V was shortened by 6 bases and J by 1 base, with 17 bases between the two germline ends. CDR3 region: CSVSRGTYRTDTQYF. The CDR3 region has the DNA TGCAGCGTCTCGCGGGGGACATATCGCACAGATACGCAGTATTTT.